A single count supports the clone carrying this TCR beta chain. This same CDR3 is encoded by further DNA sequences in the sample. The data originate from a study of shared clonotypes between healthy human individuals. From germline, CDR1 is MNHNS and CDR2 SASEGT. CDR3 length equals 13 residues. Trimming took off 1 base at V and 2 bases at J, with 3 bases between the two ends. Replicate PCRs from sorted subsets contained approximately 200 ng DNA, which is 29,000 or so T cell genomes. Clones were read by immunoSEQ multiplex PCR, and TCRdb kept only the in-frame ones, dropping some. The sample includes around 2.5 million clones, 90% to 95% of them seen just once. All donors qualified as healthy HIV-negative adults and had experienced no recent acute infections or vaccinations.

Sequences were obtained from naive CD4+ T cells from PBMCs. Subset defined: CD45RA+ positively selected. The sequence derives from a man between 18 and 35 years old in good health. Some clones in this sample may be carry-over from other donors' samples. The chain joins TRBV6-1 to TRBJ1-5; D not certain. CDR3 amino acids: CASSEVGNQPQHF. In nucleotides, the CDR3 is TGTGCCAGCAGTGAAGTCGGCAATCAGCCCCAGCATTTT.